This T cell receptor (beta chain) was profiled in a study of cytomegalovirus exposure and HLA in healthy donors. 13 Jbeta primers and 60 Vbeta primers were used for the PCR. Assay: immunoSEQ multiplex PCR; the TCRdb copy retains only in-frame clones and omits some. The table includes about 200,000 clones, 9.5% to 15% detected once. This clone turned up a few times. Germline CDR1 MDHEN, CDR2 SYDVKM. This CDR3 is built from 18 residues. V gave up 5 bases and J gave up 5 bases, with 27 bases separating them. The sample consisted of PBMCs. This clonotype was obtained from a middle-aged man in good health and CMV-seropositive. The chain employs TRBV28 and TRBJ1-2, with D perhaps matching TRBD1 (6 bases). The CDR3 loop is CASSGLGGTGLFSYGYTF. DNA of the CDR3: TGTGCCAGCAGTGGATTAGGGGGAACCGGCCTCTTCTCATATGGCTACACCTTC.